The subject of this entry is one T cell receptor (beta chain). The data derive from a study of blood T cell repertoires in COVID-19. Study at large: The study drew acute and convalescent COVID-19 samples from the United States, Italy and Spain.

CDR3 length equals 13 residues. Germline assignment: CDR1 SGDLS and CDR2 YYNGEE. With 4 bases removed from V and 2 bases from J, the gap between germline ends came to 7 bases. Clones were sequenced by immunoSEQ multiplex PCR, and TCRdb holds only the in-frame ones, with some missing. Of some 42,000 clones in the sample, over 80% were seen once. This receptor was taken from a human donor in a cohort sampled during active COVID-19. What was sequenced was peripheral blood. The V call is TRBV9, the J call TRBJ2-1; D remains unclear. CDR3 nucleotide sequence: TGTGCCAGCAGCCCCCCGGCCTACAATGAGCAGTTCTTC. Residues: CASSPPAYNEQFF.